This entry lists 7 T cell receptor beta chains sequenced from one sample in a study of blood T cell repertoires in COVID-19. Profiled with immunoSEQ multiplex PCR; TCRdb holds only in-frame clones, not every one. This sample carries about 150,000 clones, 90% of them seen once, and the ten largest clones take approximately 0.5%. The sequencing sample was made of peripheral blood. The receptors originated from a man aged 50-60 years with acute or convalescent COVID-19.

The chain couples TRBV7-3 to TRBJ1-6, with a tentative D call TRBD1 (5 bases). The V end lost 1 base, the J end lost 9 bases, and 10 bases lay between the germline ends. The CDR3 sequence is 14 residues long. Germline assignment: CDR1 SGHTA and CDR2 FQGTGA. CDR3: CASSLIPGGSPLHF. CDR3 sequence (DNA): TGTGCCAGCAGCTTAATACCGGGGGGTTCACCCCTCCACTTT.

The V and J genes are TRBV7-9 and TRBJ2-3; 8 positions agree with TRBD2. The CDR3 has 16 amino acids. Trimming at V came to 1 base and at J to 1 base, leaving 4 bases not matched to a gene. CDR1 is SEHNR and CDR2 is FQNEAQ in the germline V gene (reference sequence). CDR3 amino acids: CASSLGWRGGTDTQYF. The CDR3 bases are TGTGCCAGCAGCTTAGGGTGGCGGGGGGGCACAGATACGCAGTATTTT.

The J gene is TRBJ2-2, the V gene TRBV5-1; TRBD2 agrees at 10 bases. CDR1 is SGHRS and CDR2 is YFSETQ in the germline V gene. Unmatched junction bases numbered 6, after V lost 4 bases and J lost 0 bases. The CDR3 length is 17 residues. The CDR3 loop is CASSLGTSGTNTGELFF. The CDR3 DNA sequence: TGCGCCAGCAGCCTGGGAACTAGCGGGACGAACACCGGGGAGCTGTTTTTT.

The J gene is TRBJ1-5, the V gene TRBV18; D unclear. Deletions cut 1 base from V and 0 bases from J, with 7 bases between. Germline V CDR1 and CDR2: KGHSH, LQKENI. The CDR3 runs 15 residues. The CDR3: CASSPRTDSNQPQHF. CDR3 DNA sequence: TGTGCCAGCTCACCACGCACAGATAGCAATCAGCCCCAGCATTTT.

Here the CDR3 DNA reads TGTGCCAGCAGTATAGGGGGGGGTGAGACCCAGTACTTC. This translates into CASSIGGGETQYF. The rearrangement links TRBV6-6 to TRBJ2-5, with D perhaps matching TRBD2 (7 bases). V dropped 5 bases and J dropped 5 bases, with 12 bases sitting between them. Looked up from germline, CDR1 is MNHNY and CDR2 is SVGAGI (reference sequence). The CDR3 contains 13 residues.

The gene calls are TRBV27 and TRBJ1-5, with D possibly TRBD1 on 5 matching bases. Germline values: CDR1 MNHEY, CDR2 SMNVEV (reference sequence). V shed 8 bases and J shed 1 base, with 18 bases lying between them. The length of the CDR3 is 16 residues. DNA for the CDR3: TGTGCCAGCTCCAAACGCGGGGGACTAAGCAATCAGCCCCAGCATTTT. Its protein product is CASSKRGGLSNQPQHF.

This chain uses TRBV6-2 or TRBV6-3 with TRBJ1-2; no definite D call. Germline V gene lookup returns CDR1 MNHEY and CDR2 SVGEGT. This CDR3 has 15 amino acids. Trimming left V 5 bases short and J 3 bases short, with 16 bases between. The chain's CDR3 is CASSPPSGTHYGYTF. CDR3 coding DNA: TGTGCCAGCAGTCCCCCCAGCGGCACCCACTATGGCTACACCTTC.